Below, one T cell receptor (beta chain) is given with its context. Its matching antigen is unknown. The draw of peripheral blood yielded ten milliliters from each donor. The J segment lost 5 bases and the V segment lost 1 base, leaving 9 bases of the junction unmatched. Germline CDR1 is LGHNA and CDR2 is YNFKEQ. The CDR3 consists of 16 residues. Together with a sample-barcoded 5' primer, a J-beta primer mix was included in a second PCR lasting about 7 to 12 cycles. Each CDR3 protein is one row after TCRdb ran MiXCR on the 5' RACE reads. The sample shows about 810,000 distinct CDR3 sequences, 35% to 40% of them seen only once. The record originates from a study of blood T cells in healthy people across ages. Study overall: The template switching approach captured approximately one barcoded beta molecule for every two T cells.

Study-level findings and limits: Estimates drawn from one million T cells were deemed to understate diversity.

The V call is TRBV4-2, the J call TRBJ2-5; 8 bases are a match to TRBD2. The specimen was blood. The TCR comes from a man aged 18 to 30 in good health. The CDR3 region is CASSQGLLAVRETQYF. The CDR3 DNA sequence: TGTGCCAGCAGCCAAGGCTTACTAGCGGTCCGGGAGACCCAGTACTTC.